Below, 22 T cell receptor beta chains from the same sample are listed, as sequenced in a study of T-cell memory formation after mild COVID-19. From the 5' RACE reads, TCRdb called clonotypes with MiXCR, one entry per CDR3 protein. The sample carries hundreds of thousands of distinct CDR3 sequences, about a fifth recorded once. The specimen sequenced was PBMCs or a T cell subset sorted from them (not recorded which). These receptors all stem from an adult woman who had mild COVID-19 (a few samples of this study predate the infection). Cell type and time point are not known.

This chain joins TRBV9 and TRBJ1-5, with D maybe TRBD1 (5 bases). The CDR3 spans 14 residues. Germline V gene data show CDR1 as SGDLS and CDR2 as YYNGEE. Trimming removed 0 bases at V and 5 bases at J, with 9 bases between. The DNA of the CDR3 is TGTGCCAGCAGCGTAGAAGGGGAGGATCAGCCCCAGCATTTT. As protein: CASSVEGEDQPQHF.

This clonotype showed up just a few times. The chain links TRBV7-9 to TRBJ2-7; perhaps TRBD1 as D (6 bases). This CDR3 spans 18 amino acids. Germline V lookup: CDR1 SEHNR, CDR2 FQNEAQ (reference sequence). The V end was cut by 3 bases, the J end by 1 base, with 22 bases between. CDR3 amino acids: CASSLSPTATGHSYEQYF. CDR3 nucleotide sequence: TGTGCCAGCAGCTTGAGTCCCACCGCGACAGGACATTCCTACGAGCAGTACTTC.

This chain joins TRBV20-1 and TRBJ2-7; 8 nucleotides line up with TRBD2. The germline V gene encodes CDR1 DFQATT and CDR2 SNEGSKA (reference sequence). The CDR3 extends over 14 amino acids. With V trimmed by 4 bases and J by 2 bases, 7 bases remained unmatched. The CDR3 DNA reads TGCAGTGCTACGGGCCTAGCGGGCACCTACGAGCAGTACTTC. Translating gives CSATGLAGTYEQYF.

The chain employs TRBV20-1 and TRBJ2-7, with 10 bases lining up with TRBD2. V lost 2 bases to trimming and J lost 5 bases; unmatched junction nucleotides: 12. Germline V gene lookup returns CDR1 DFQATT and CDR2 SNEGSKA (reference sequence). The CDR3 has 16 amino acids. The CDR3 DNA follows: TGCAGTGCTAGACCTGCTGATAGCGGGAGGCGGAACGAGCAGTACTTC. Its translation: CSARPADSGRRNEQYF.

The DNA of the CDR3 is TGTGCCAGCAGTGGGGGACAGGGATTCGAGCAGTACTTC. As protein: CASSGGQGFEQYF. The chain combines TRBV6-6 with TRBJ2-7, with 9 bases matching TRBD1. Germline loops: CDR1 MNHNY, CDR2 SVGAGI (reference sequence). This CDR3 region has 13 residues. The V gene end was trimmed by 5 bases and the J gene end by 6 bases; junction bases not matched to a gene: 5.

The chain carries TRBV5-1 and TRBJ1-2; the D is unclear. The CDR3 consists of 15 residues. Germline loops: CDR1 SGHRS, CDR2 YFSETQ. Deletions cut 2 bases from V and 8 bases from J, with 19 bases between. The CDR3 nucleotides read TGCGCCAGCAGCTTCCTGACCATGAACCTAAAGGGCTACACCTTC. As protein: CASSFLTMNLKGYTF.

This chain connects TRBV30 to TRBJ2-5; 7 nucleotides agree with TRBD2. Germline CDR1 GTSNPN, CDR2 SVGIG (reference sequence). V shed 2 bases, J shed 5 bases, and the junction held 5 bases outside the gene matches. The length of the CDR3 is 13 residues. CDR3 DNA sequence: TGTGCCTGGAGTTCGGGGGGAGGGGAGACCCAGTACTTC. Protein: CAWSSGGGETQYF.

J is TRBJ2-2 and V is TRBV7-6; 7 bases match TRBD2. The CDR3 runs 16 residues. Germline values: CDR1 SGHVS, CDR2 FNYEAQ. The V and J ends lost 1 base and 3 bases, in that order; junction bases with no gene match: 5. CDR3 in amino acids: CASSLVHAGDTGELFF. The CDR3 region has the DNA TGTGCCAGCAGCTTAGTTCATGCGGGGGACACCGGGGAGCTGTTTTTT.

This clonotype was counted between two and nine times. V usage is TRBV16 and J usage is TRBJ1-2; tentatively, D is TRBD1 (6 bases). Germline loops: CDR1 KGHSY, CDR2 FQNENV. The CDR3 has 12 residues. The ends were cut back, 0 bases at V and 8 bases at J, with 7 bases in the middle. This CDR3 is CASSQSGGGYTF. The CDR3 coding sequence is TGTGCCAGCAGCCAATCGGGGGGCGGCTACACCTTC.

This clonotype came up a few times. CDR3 sequence: CASSYMRTHNTEAFF. For the CDR3, the DNA is TGTGCCAGCAGTTATATGCGGACGCATAACACTGAAGCTTTCTTT. The chain joins TRBV6-2 or TRBV6-3 to TRBJ1-1, with no clear D. The germline CDR1 and CDR2 sequences are MNHEY and SVGEGT. CDR3 length: 15 amino acids. Trimming took off 3 bases at V and 2 bases at J, with 13 bases between the two ends.

This clonotype appeared a few times. This sequence joins TRBV11-2 and TRBJ1-2; 7 bases fit TRBD1. CDR1 SGHAT and CDR2 FQNNGV come from the germline V gene. The CDR3 runs to 15 residues. The J segment lost 0 bases and the V segment lost 7 bases, leaving 8 bases of the junction unmatched. CDR3 loop: CASNPGGATNYGYTF. CDR3 coding DNA: TGTGCCAGCAATCCAGGGGGGGCTACTAACTATGGCTACACCTTC.

In its sample, this clonotype was seen a few times. The rearrangement links TRBV6-1 to TRBJ1-2; possible D gene TRBD1, 6 bases. V dropped 5 bases and J dropped 1 base, with 14 bases sitting between them. This CDR3 contains 15 residues. CDR1 and CDR2 from the germline V gene are MNHNS and SASEGT. The CDR3 protein is CASSQDSYSNYGYTF. DNA for the CDR3: TGTGCCAGCAGTCAGGACAGCTATAGTAACTATGGCTACACCTTC.

This chain connects TRBV24-1 to TRBJ1-2; 7 bases align to TRBD1. Germline CDR1 reads KGHDR; CDR2 reads SFDVKD. Losses at the gene ends were 4 bases for V and 8 bases for J; bases not matched to a gene: 3. The CDR3 runs to 12 residues. In DNA form, the CDR3 reads TGTGCCACCAGTGAGGACAGGCAGGGCTACACCTTC. Its protein product is CATSEDRQGYTF.

J is TRBJ1-3 and V is TRBV27, with D possibly being TRBD1 (5 bases). Germline V gives CDR1 MNHEY, CDR2 SMNVEV (reference sequence). V shed 5 bases and J shed 2 bases, with 10 bases lying between them. This CDR3 has 14 residues. The CDR3 is CASSPAGAGNTIYF. CDR3 DNA: TGTGCCAGCAGTCCGGCGGGGGCTGGAAACACCATATATTTT.

A few counts support this clonotype. The rearrangement uses TRBV10-3 and TRBJ2-7; 7 bases are shared with TRBD1. The junction had 1 base not matched to a gene; V was cut back by 0 bases and J by 2 bases. Germline-derived CDR1 and CDR2 are ENHRY and SYGVKD. This CDR3 has 14 residues. This CDR3 is CAISESGQPYEQYF. In DNA form, the CDR3 reads TGTGCCATCAGTGAGTCGGGACAGCCCTACGAGCAGTACTTC.

In this sample, this clonotype turned up a few times. This chain joins TRBV5-4 and TRBJ1-2, with D possibly matching TRBD1 (5 bases). V lost 6 bases and J 8 bases, leaving 17 bases between the germline ends. Germline loops: CDR1 SGHNT, CDR2 YYREEE (reference sequence). There are 13 residues in the CDR3. The CDR3 DNA is TGTGCCAGCAACCCTTCCCAGGAGGGGGGCTACACCTTC. It encodes CASNPSQEGGYTF.

This clonotype was seen more than once but under ten times. The chain recombines TRBV12-3 or TRBV12-4 with TRBJ2-3; 7 bases fit TRBD1. The CDR3 has 12 residues. With V trimmed by 6 bases and J by 13 bases, 10 bases remained unmatched. CDR3 in DNA: TGTGCCAGCAGCCAGGGTAGGGACAGAGAGTATTTT. It encodes CASSQGRDREYF.

This clonotype has more than one count but fewer than ten. J is TRBJ2-5 and V is TRBV20-1; D possibly corresponds to TRBD2 (6 bases). The CDR3 has 14 amino acids. Trimming shortened V by 5 bases and J by 4 bases, and 17 bases separated the two germline ends. Germline values: CDR1 DFQATT, CDR2 SNEGSKA (reference sequence). The DNA for the CDR3 is TGCAGTGCTGGCCGGACCGCCGGGGGAGAGACCCAGTACTTC. It encodes CSAGRTAGGETQYF.

The chain employs TRBV4-3 and TRBJ2-2; 7 bases fit TRBD1. The length of the CDR3 is 16 residues. The V gene's germline CDR1 is LGHNA and CDR2 YSLEER. With 0 bases clipped from V and 3 bases from J, the junction kept 4 bases outside the gene matches. CDR3 residues: CASSQDDRVDTGELFF. CDR3 in DNA: TGCGCCAGCAGCCAAGATGACAGGGTGGACACCGGGGAGCTGTTTTTT.

This clonotype has only a few counts. The chain is built from TRBV12-3 or TRBV12-4 and TRBJ1-2, with TRBD1 identical over 8 bases. The length of the CDR3 is 13 residues. V was pared by 4 bases and J by 4 bases, with 2 bases of the junction left unmatched. Written as DNA, the CDR3 is TGTGCCAGCAGTTGGGACAGGTCCTATGGCTACACCTTC. It yields the protein CASSWDRSYGYTF.

CDR3 protein: CASSQDLGGTGRDEQYF. CDR3 sequence (DNA): TGCGCCAGCAGCCAAGATCTTGGAGGGACGGGGCGCGACGAGCAGTACTTC. J is TRBJ2-7 and V is TRBV4-1, with TRBD2 as a possible D gene (6 bases). Germline CDR1 and CDR2: MGHRA and YSYEKL. CDR3 length equals 17 residues. V was shortened by 0 bases and J by 5 bases, with 20 bases between the two germline ends.

This clonotype was seen only once. The V gene is TRBV7-6, the J gene TRBJ2-7; D uncertain. V lost 6 bases to trimming and J lost 3 bases, with 12 bases between them. CDR1 is SGHVS, CDR2 FNYEAQ, per germline. This CDR3 region has 13 residues. The CDR3 DNA follows: TGTGCCAGCAGTTGGAAGGAAGGCTACGAGCAGTACTTC. Amino acid sequence: CASSWKEGYEQYF.